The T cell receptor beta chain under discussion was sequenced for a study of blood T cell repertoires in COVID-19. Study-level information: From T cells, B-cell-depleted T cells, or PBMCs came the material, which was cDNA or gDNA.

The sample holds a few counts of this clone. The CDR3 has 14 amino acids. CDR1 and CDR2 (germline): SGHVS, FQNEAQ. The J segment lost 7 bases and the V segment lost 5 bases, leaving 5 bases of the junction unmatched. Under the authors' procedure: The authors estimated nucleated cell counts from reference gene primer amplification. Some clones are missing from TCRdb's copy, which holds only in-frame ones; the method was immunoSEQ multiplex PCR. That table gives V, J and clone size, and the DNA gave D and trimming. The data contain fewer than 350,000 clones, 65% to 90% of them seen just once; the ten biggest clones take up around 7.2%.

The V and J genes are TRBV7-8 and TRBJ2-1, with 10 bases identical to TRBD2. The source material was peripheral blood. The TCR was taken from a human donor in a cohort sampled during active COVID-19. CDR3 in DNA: TGTGCCAGCAGCCCGTCTAGCGGGGGTAATGAGCAGTTCTTC. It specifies CASSPSSGGNEQFF.